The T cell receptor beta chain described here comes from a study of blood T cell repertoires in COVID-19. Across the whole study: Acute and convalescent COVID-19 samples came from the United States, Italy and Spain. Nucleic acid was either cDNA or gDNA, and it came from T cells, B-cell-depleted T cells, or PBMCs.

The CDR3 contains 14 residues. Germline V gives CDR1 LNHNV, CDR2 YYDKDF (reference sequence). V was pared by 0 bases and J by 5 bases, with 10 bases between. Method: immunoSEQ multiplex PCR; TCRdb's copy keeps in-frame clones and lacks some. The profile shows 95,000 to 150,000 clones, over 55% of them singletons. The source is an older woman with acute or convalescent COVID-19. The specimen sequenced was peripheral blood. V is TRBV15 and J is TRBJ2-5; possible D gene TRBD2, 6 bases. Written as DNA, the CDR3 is TGTGCCACCAGCAGAGATGCGGGGAGGGAGACCCAGTACTTC. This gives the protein CATSRDAGRETQYF.